A selection of T cell receptor beta chains follows, all from one sample in a study of blood T cell repertoires in COVID-19. Sequenced by immunoSEQ multiplex PCR; TCRdb stores in-frame clones only, minus some. The sample lists under 150,000 clones, around 85% occurring once. The sequenced sample was peripheral blood. These TCRs come from a human donor in a cohort sampled during active COVID-19. The CDR3 runs from the conserved cysteine through the conserved F or W. A D gene is named only where the DNA matches it firmly. Some rows have no size entry. The others give once, few or many, or a class for an expanded clone.

v_call	j_call	clone_size	d_call	cdr3_nt	cdr3_aa
TRBV5-4	TRBJ2-3	-	TRBD2	TGTGCCAGCAGCACCGGACTAGGAGCGCAGTATTTT	CASSTGLGAQYF
TRBV19	TRBJ1-6	-	-	TGTGCCGCCTCCGGGGGGGGCTCCTATAATTCACCCCTCCACTTT	CAASGGGSYNSPLHF
TRBV7-6	TRBJ1-3	-	-	TGTGCCAGCAGCTTAGAGGCCCCCCCTCAGAGGTCTGGAAACACCATATATTTT	CASSLEAPPQRSGNTIYF
TRBV5-1	TRBJ2-2	-	-	TGCGCCAGCAGCGACCTGAGGAGGGGGAACACCGGGGAGCTGTTTTTT	CASSDLRRGNTGELFF
TRBV19	TRBJ2-1	-	-	TGTGCCAGTAGTCCGTCCTTCAGGGTGGGGAATGAGCAGTTCTTC	CASSPSFRVGNEQFF
TRBV6-5	TRBJ1-2	many	TRBD1	TGTGCCAGCAGTTACGAAACGACAGGGGCCGGCTACACCTTC	CASSYETTGAGYTF
TRBV5-6	TRBJ2-3	many	TRBD2	TGTGCCAGCAGCTTGGGCGGCGGGGGTCCTTCCAGCGTGCAGTATTTT	CASSLGGGGPSSVQYF
TRBV5-8	TRBJ2-1	-	TRBD1	TGTGCCAGCAGCCTGGGGGGACAGGGGAACAATGAGCAGTTCTTC	CASSLGGQGNNEQFF
TRBV28	TRBJ1-2	-	-	TGTGCCAGCAGTTATAATCAGCGGTTAGGGACTTTAAGGGGCTACACCTTC	CASSYNQRLGTLRGYTF
TRBV5-3	TRBJ2-7	few	-	TGTGCCAGAAGCTTAGAGACCCGGGGGATCCCCTACGAGCAGTACTTC	CARSLETRGIPYEQYF
TRBV5-1	TRBJ1-4	once	TRBD1	TGCGCCAGCAGCCGGGACAGGATTGGTGAAAAACTGTTTTTT	CASSRDRIGEKLFF
TRBV18	TRBJ1-2	-	-	TGTGCCAGCTCGTTTACAGGGTCTCAGGGCTACACCTTC	CASSFTGSQGYTF
TRBV18	TRBJ1-3	-	-	TGTGCCAGCTCCCACCGAGGCGGGGGAAACACCATATATTTT	CASSHRGGGNTIYF
TRBV10-3	TRBJ1-2	-	-	TGTGCCATCAGTGTCGAGGGTCCGGACTATGGCTACACCTTC	CAISVEGPDYGYTF
TRBV14	TRBJ1-2	-	-	TGTGCCAGCAGCCAAGGGGGGCATCACTATGGCTACACCTTC	CASSQGGHHYGYTF
TRBV7-2	TRBJ2-2	-	-	TGTGCCAGCAGCTTAGGAGCGGGTTCTGGGGAGCTGTTTTTT	CASSLGAGSGELFF
TRBV5-6	TRBJ1-2	once	-	TGTGCCAGCAGCTCCAGAGGGTGGGATTATGGCTACACCTTC	CASSSRGWDYGYTF
TRBV27	TRBJ2-1	few	-	TGTGCCAGCGCGGCGGAGAGCTCCTACAATGAGCAGTTCTTC	CASAAESSYNEQFF
TRBV11-3	TRBJ1-1	-	-	TGTGCCAGCAGCTTACATGGGAGCCTGAACACTGAAGCTTTCTTT	CASSLHGSLNTEAFF
TRBV27	TRBJ2-7	-	TRBD1	TGTGCCAGCAGTTTAGCCCAGGGGGTCTCCTACGAGCAGTACTTC	CASSLAQGVSYEQYF
TRBV18	TRBJ2-1	-	TRBD2	TGTGCCAGCTCATCACAAGCGGGGTCCTACAATGAGCAGTTCTTC	CASSSQAGSYNEQFF
TRBV9	TRBJ2-4	-	TRBD2	TGTGCCAGCAGCGCGGGGACTAGCGGGGTCAAAAACATTCAGTACTTC	CASSAGTSGVKNIQYF
TRBV6-1	TRBJ1-1	-	TRBD1	TGTGCCAGCAGTGAGGCCGGGACAGGGGGCACTGAAGCTTTCTTT	CASSEAGTGGTEAFF
TRBV18	TRBJ1-4	-	-	TGTGCCAGCTCACTAGACAGGACCGCTGATGAAAAACTGTTTTTT	CASSLDRTADEKLFF
TRBV7-2	TRBJ1-2	-	-	TGTGCCAGCAGCCCGGACAGCCGATCTTATGCTGGCTACACCTTC	CASSPDSRSYAGYTF
TRBV9	TRBJ2-3	-	TRBD2	TGTGCCAGCAGCGTCGGACTAGCTACAGATACGCAGTATTTT	CASSVGLATDTQYF